The clone carrying this T cell receptor (beta chain) was counted many times. This entry comes from a study of blood T cells in healthy people across ages. The CDR3 is made up of 17 amino acids. With 1 base clipped from V and 3 bases from J, the junction kept 9 bases outside the gene matches. CDR1 and CDR2 (germline): LGHDT, YNNKEL (reference sequence). Through a sample-barcoded 5' primer and a J-beta primer mix, a second PCR was run for 7 to 11 cycles. TCRdb analysed the 5' RACE reads with MiXCR anew, one entry per CDR3 protein. This table has more than 800,000 distinct CDR3 sequences, 25% to 30% appearing once.

The sample comprised blood. The V and J genes are TRBV3-1 and TRBJ2-4, with TRBD2 matching 7 bases. The clonotype originates from an elderly woman in good health. The CDR3 is CASSQGVGGVGKNIQYF. For the CDR3, the DNA is TGTGCCAGCAGCCAAGGTGTGGGAGGGGTAGGCAAAAACATTCAGTACTTC.